The 32 T cell receptor beta chains in this list originate from one sample, sequenced in a study of cytomegalovirus exposure and HLA in healthy donors. Amplification used 60 Vbeta primers and 13 Jbeta primers. This table comes from immunoSEQ multiplex PCR, and its TCRdb copy is limited to in-frame clones, with some not included. The sample lists 150,000 to 200,000 clones; 70% to 90% were seen once. The specimen was PBMCs. The receptors stem from a male donor in good health and CMV-seronegative.

This chain joins TRBV19 and TRBJ1-1, with 10 bases matching TRBD1. J gave up 2 bases and V 3 bases, and 3 bases lay outside the gene matches. The CDR3 spans 15 residues. The germline V gene has CDR1 LNHDA and CDR2 SQIVND (reference sequence). The CDR3, as DNA: TGTGCCAGTAGTATTGAGACAGGGGGCAACACTGAAGCTTTCTTT. It is translated as CASSIETGGNTEAFF.

V is TRBV6-1 and J is TRBJ2-5; 7 bases agree with TRBD2. The germline V gene encodes CDR1 MNHNS and CDR2 SASEGT. V shed 2 bases, J shed 0 bases, and the junction held 9 bases outside the gene matches. This CDR3 is built from 17 residues. The CDR3, as DNA: TGTGCCAGCAGTGAAATCTTCGGGAGGCATAACCAAGAGACCCAGTACTTC. As protein: CASSEIFGRHNQETQYF.

This chain joins TRBV11-3 and TRBJ2-1; maybe TRBD2 (5 bases). The CDR3 covers 13 residues. The V end lost 6 bases, the J end lost 7 bases, and 13 bases lay between the germline ends. CDR1 and CDR2 (germline): SGHNT, YENEEA. CDR3 protein: CASSAGEVNEQFF. CDR3 in DNA: TGTGCCAGCAGTGCCGGGGAAGTTAATGAGCAGTTCTTC.

The chain joins TRBV28 to TRBJ2-3; 13 bases are shared with TRBD2. The junction had 9 bases not matched to a gene; V was cut back by 6 bases and J by 3 bases. Per germline, CDR1 MDHEN and CDR2 SYDVKM. This CDR3 region has 17 residues. The CDR3 coding sequence is TGTGCCAGCAGCTCGGGACTAGCGGGATCGGTTACAGATACGCAGTATTTT. It yields the protein CASSSGLAGSVTDTQYF.

The J gene is TRBJ2-7, the V gene TRBV6-6, with D perhaps TRBD1 (6 bases). In germline, CDR1 is MNHNY, CDR2 SVGAGI (reference sequence). The V end lost 0 bases, the J end lost 5 bases, and 17 bases lay between the germline ends. CDR3 length: 16 residues. The CDR3 nucleotides read TGTGCCAGCAGTTACTCTAGGGAACAGGGTCTCGACGAGCAGTACTTC. This sequence encodes CASSYSREQGLDEQYF.

The chain combines TRBV2 with TRBJ2-5, with 7 bases fitting TRBD1. The CDR3 runs to 14 residues. Germline V gene lookup returns CDR1 SNHLY and CDR2 FYNNEI. With V trimmed by 3 bases and J by 5 bases, 6 bases remained unmatched. The CDR3 is CASSERGQAETQYF. CDR3 sequence (DNA): TGTGCCAGCAGTGAGAGGGGGCAGGCGGAGACCCAGTACTTC.

Points on this clone: Different DNA sequences within this sample yield the same CDR3. The V gene is TRBV19, the J gene TRBJ1-5, with TRBD1 identical over 7 bases. J gave up 0 bases and V 5 bases, and 4 bases lay outside the gene matches. Germline assignment: CDR1 LNHDA and CDR2 SQIVND (reference sequence). The CDR3 runs 15 residues. The CDR3: CASSRRGDSNQPQHF. Here the CDR3 DNA reads TGTGCCAGTAGTCGCAGGGGGGATAGCAATCAGCCCCAGCATTTT.

The rearrangement uses TRBV25-1 and TRBJ2-7; 12 bases are a match to TRBD1. The CDR3 totals 16 residues. V was pared by 3 bases and J by 9 bases, with 12 bases of the junction left unmatched. The germline CDR1 and CDR2 sequences are MGHDK and SYGVNS. CDR3 amino acids: CASSDPPRDRGRRQYF. Written as DNA, the CDR3 is TGTGCCAGCAGTGACCCGCCCCGGGACAGGGGGCGCCGGCAGTACTTC.

The V call is TRBV7-7, the J call TRBJ2-2; maybe TRBD1 (5 bases). The CDR3 totals 15 residues. The germline V gene has CDR1 SSHAT and CDR2 FNYEAQ (reference sequence). Trimming left V 6 bases short and J 0 bases short, with 11 bases between. The CDR3 region is CASSSDNANTGELFF. The CDR3 coding sequence is TGTGCCAGCAGTTCGGACAACGCGAACACCGGGGAGCTGTTTTTT.

The V call is TRBV19, the J call TRBJ1-2; D is possibly TRBD1 (5 bases). The CDR3 runs 14 residues. The V and J ends lost 7 bases and 2 bases respectively, with 14 bases between them. Germline V lookup: CDR1 LNHDA, CDR2 SQIVND (reference sequence). The CDR3 DNA reads as TGTGCCAGTAAGGCTCGGGGGGGGAACTATGGCTACACCTTC. Its protein is CASKARGGNYGYTF.

The chain links TRBV28 to TRBJ2-3; 9 nucleotides agree with TRBD2. This CDR3 is 17 amino acids long. After removal of 2 bases from V and 4 bases from J, the junction contained 10 bases not matched to a gene. Germline CDR1 is MDHEN and CDR2 is SYDVKM. CDR3 sequence: CASSLVMEREVADTQYF. DNA for the CDR3: TGTGCCAGCAGTTTAGTTATGGAGCGGGAGGTGGCAGATACGCAGTATTTT.

This clone was seen a single time. The chain links TRBV7-9 to TRBJ1-2; D is unresolved. The V gene's germline CDR1 is SEHNR and CDR2 FQNEAQ (reference sequence). This CDR3 spans 14 amino acids. The germline V and J ends were trimmed by 2 bases and 4 bases, with 11 bases remaining between them. DNA for the CDR3: TGTGCCAGCAGCTTAAACGGGTTACCCTATGGCTACACCTTC. Translating gives CASSLNGLPYGYTF.

V gene TRBV7-9 combines with J gene TRBJ1-3; D may be TRBD1 (6 bases). This CDR3 has 17 amino acids. Trimming removed 4 bases from V and 0 bases from J, with 16 bases in between. The germline CDR1 and CDR2 sequences are SEHNR and FQNEAQ (reference sequence). CDR3 bases: TGTGCCAGCAGCTCAAGGGGGGGTAACGACTCTGGAAACACCATATATTTT. Its translation: CASSSRGGNDSGNTIYF.

The CDR3 is CASRSGVGANVLTF. The DNA for the CDR3 is TGTGCCAGCAGGTCGGGGGTTGGGGCCAACGTCCTGACTTTC. The rearrangement joins TRBV6-5 to TRBJ2-6; D possibly corresponds to TRBD2 (6 bases). V was trimmed by 6 bases and J by 3 bases, leaving 9 bases between them. Germline V gene sequence: CDR1 MNHEY, CDR2 SVGAGI. This CDR3 is built from 14 residues.

V and J are TRBV4-1 and TRBJ2-7; 8 nucleotides line up with TRBD1. The trim removed 1 base at V and 3 bases at J, leaving 5 bases unmatched. Germline-derived CDR1 and CDR2 are MGHRA and YSYEKL. The CDR3 runs 15 residues. Here the CDR3 DNA reads TGCGCCAGCAGCCAAGTCGCAGGGGGCTTCTACGAGCAGTACTTC. It encodes CASSQVAGGFYEQYF.

About this clone itself: Other DNA sequences in the sample encode the same CDR3. J is TRBJ2-2 and V is TRBV9; 7 nucleotides line up with TRBD1. Trimming took 2 bases from V and 1 from J; bases not matched to a gene: 2. Per the germline V gene, CDR1 is SGDLS and CDR2 is YYNGEE. The CDR3 runs 15 residues. Written as DNA, the CDR3 is TGTGCCAGCAGCGTGAGACAGGGGAACACCGGGGAGCTGTTTTTT. Encoded protein: CASSVRQGNTGELFF.

J is TRBJ2-2 and V is TRBV5-4; 8 nucleotides match TRBD1. CDR1 and CDR2 (germline): SGHNT, YYREEE (reference sequence). V was clipped by 4 bases and J by 4 bases; unmatched bases: 6. The CDR3 runs to 15 residues. This chain's CDR3 is CASSASRGPTGELFF. CDR3 nucleotides: TGTGCCAGCAGCGCCTCCAGGGGGCCCACCGGGGAGCTGTTTTTT.

The chain combines TRBV5-1 with TRBJ1-2; 9 bases fit TRBD1. V shed 2 bases, J shed 2 bases, and the junction held 10 bases outside the gene matches. CDR3 length: 17 residues. Germline assignment: CDR1 SGHRS and CDR2 YFSETQ. The CDR3 reads CASSFFPRGQGNYGYTF. CDR3 DNA: TGCGCCAGCAGCTTCTTTCCCCGGGGACAGGGAAACTATGGCTACACCTTC.

CDR3 DNA sequence: TGTGCCAGCAGCTTAACCGGGACTACCTTCGGCGAGCAGTACTTC. Protein product: CASSLTGTTFGEQYF. The chain carries TRBV7-3 and TRBJ2-7, with TRBD2 identical over 7 bases. There are 15 residues in the CDR3. The J segment lost 6 bases and the V segment lost 0 bases, leaving 8 bases of the junction unmatched. Germline CDR1 reads SGHTA; CDR2 reads FQGTGA.

The CDR3 is CATSRDPGLADTGELFF. The CDR3 DNA follows: TGTGCCACCAGCAGAGATCCGGGACTAGCGGACACCGGGGAGCTGTTTTTT. The V and J genes are TRBV15 and TRBJ2-2, with TRBD2 identical over 11 bases. V was pared by 0 bases and J by 3 bases, with 3 bases of the junction left unmatched. The CDR3 is made up of 17 amino acids. The germline V gene encodes CDR1 LNHNV and CDR2 YYDKDF (reference sequence).

Points on this clone: The same CDR3 is also encoded by other DNA sequences in this sample. This sequence joins TRBV19 and TRBJ2-7; TRBD2 agrees at 9 bases. The length of the CDR3 is 14 residues. Germline loops: CDR1 LNHDA, CDR2 SQIVND (reference sequence). V lost 3 bases and J lost 2; bases outside the gene matches: 2. CDR3 protein: CASSISGRAYEQYF. In DNA, the CDR3 is TGTGCCAGTAGTATTAGCGGGAGAGCCTACGAGCAGTACTTC.

The V call is TRBV13, the J call TRBJ2-3; TRBD1 might be the D (5 bases). The CDR3 consists of 13 residues. Germline V lookup: CDR1 PRHDT, CDR2 FYEKMQ (reference sequence). Trimming pared 3 bases from V and 4 bases from J, leaving 8 bases between. This chain's CDR3 is CASSFRVADTQYF. For the CDR3, the DNA is TGTGCCAGCAGCTTCAGGGTTGCAGATACGCAGTATTTT.

J is TRBJ2-3 and V is TRBV5-1, with TRBD2 matching 11 bases. Germline-derived CDR1 and CDR2 are SGHRS and YFSETQ. V lost 4 bases, J lost 4 bases, and 11 bases stayed unmatched. The CDR3 has 17 amino acids. The CDR3 sequence: CASSDLLLAGVADTQYF. The CDR3 bases are TGCGCCAGCAGCGATTTATTACTAGCGGGAGTGGCAGATACGCAGTATTTT. The variable domain in full, completed from reference TRBV5-1 and TRBJ2-3, reads KAGVTQTPRYLIKTRGQQVTLSCSPISGHRSVSWYQQTPGQGLQFLFEYFSETQRNKGNFPGRFSGRQFSNSRSEMNVSTLELGDSALYLCASSDLLLAGVADTQYFGPGTRLTVL.

V gene TRBV19 combines with J gene TRBJ2-7; 8 bases are a match to TRBD1. Germline values: CDR1 LNHDA, CDR2 SQIVND (reference sequence). The CDR3 length is 12 residues. With 8 bases clipped from V and 5 bases from J, the junction kept 5 bases outside the gene matches. The DNA for the CDR3 is TGTGCCAGTCGCGGACAGGGTAACGAGCAGTACTTC. This encodes CASRGQGNEQYF.

The CDR3 nucleotides are TGCGCCAGCAGCCAACAAACACAAGAACTAGCTCCTAGCACAGATACGCAGTATTTT. This sequence encodes CASSQQTQELAPSTDTQYF. This chain links TRBV4-1 with TRBJ2-3; tentative D call: TRBD2 (6 bases). CDR3 length equals 19 residues. Germline V gene data show CDR1 as MGHRA and CDR2 as YSYEKL. V lost 2 bases to trimming and J lost 0 bases, with 21 bases between them.

The V call is TRBV12-5, the J call TRBJ2-5; 12 positions match TRBD2. CDR3 size: 16 residues. The V segment lost 1 base and the J segment 3 bases; nucleotides outside the gene matches: 3. The germline gives CDR1 LGHNT, CDR2 FRNRAP. The CDR3 loop is CASGLGLAGGEETQYF. The DNA for the CDR3 is TGTGCTAGTGGTTTGGGGCTAGCGGGAGGGGAAGAGACCCAGTACTTC.

The chain recombines TRBV7-6 with TRBJ2-3; a weak D match, TRBD2 (5 bases). The CDR3 has 13 residues. The V and J ends lost 1 base and 8 bases respectively, with 10 bases between them. CDR1 and CDR2 (germline): SGHVS, FNYEAQ. The CDR3 reads CASSLGESVTQYF. CDR3 in DNA: TGTGCCAGCAGCTTAGGGGAGTCCGTTACGCAGTATTTT.

The chain uses TRBV19 and TRBJ2-5; 10 bases align to TRBD2. The CDR3 is 16 amino acids. V dropped 3 bases and J dropped 5; count of bases not matched to a gene: 9. The germline V gene has CDR1 LNHDA and CDR2 SQIVND (reference sequence). Here the CDR3 reads CASSIRLAGMLETQYF. CDR3 sequence (DNA): TGTGCCAGTAGTATCCGACTAGCGGGTATGTTGGAGACCCAGTACTTC. Complete variable domain (other parts from reference TRBV19 and TRBJ2-5): DGGITQSPKYLFRKEGQNVTLSCEQNLNHDAMYWYRQDPGQGLRLIYYSQIVNDFQKGDIAEGYSVSREKKESFPLTVTSAQKNPTAFYLCASSIRLAGMLETQYFGPGTRLLVL.

The gene calls are TRBV10-3 and TRBJ1-4; the D gene is possibly TRBD1 (5 bases). V was cut by 2 bases and J by 0 bases, with 16 bases left in between. The germline gives CDR1 ENHRY, CDR2 SYGVKD. The CDR3 sequence is 18 residues long. The CDR3 here is CAISEDMWGLATNEKLFF. CDR3 DNA: TGTGCCATCAGTGAGGATATGTGGGGCCTTGCAACTAATGAAAAACTGTTTTTT.

Written as DNA, the CDR3 is TGTGCAAGTCGCTCGACTAGCGGGAGATCACACGAGCAGTACTTC. Its protein is CASRSTSGRSHEQYF. This chain joins TRBV12-2 and TRBJ2-7; the D call in the table, TRBD2, was not verified against the DNA. TRBV12-2 is termed a pseudogene. There are 15 residues in the CDR3.

This clone appeared a few times. The chain recombines TRBV7-2 with TRBJ1-4; TRBD1 matches at 7 bases. Per the germline V gene, CDR1 is SGHTA and CDR2 is FQGNSA. The CDR3 extends over 15 amino acids. The J segment lost 7 bases and the V segment lost 5 bases, leaving 10 bases of the junction unmatched. The CDR3 loop is CASSAGGDSSEKLFF. The DNA for the CDR3 is TGTGCCAGCAGCGCCGGTGGGGACAGTTCTGAAAAACTGTTTTTT.

This sequence joins TRBV6-5 and TRBJ2-3, with D unclear. Germline CDR1 MNHEY, CDR2 SVGAGI. The CDR3 totals 14 residues. V lost 2 bases to trimming and J lost 0 bases, with 6 bases between them. CDR3 protein: CASSYLGSTDTQYF. The CDR3 nucleotides read TGTGCCAGCAGTTACCTCGGGAGCACAGATACGCAGTATTTT.